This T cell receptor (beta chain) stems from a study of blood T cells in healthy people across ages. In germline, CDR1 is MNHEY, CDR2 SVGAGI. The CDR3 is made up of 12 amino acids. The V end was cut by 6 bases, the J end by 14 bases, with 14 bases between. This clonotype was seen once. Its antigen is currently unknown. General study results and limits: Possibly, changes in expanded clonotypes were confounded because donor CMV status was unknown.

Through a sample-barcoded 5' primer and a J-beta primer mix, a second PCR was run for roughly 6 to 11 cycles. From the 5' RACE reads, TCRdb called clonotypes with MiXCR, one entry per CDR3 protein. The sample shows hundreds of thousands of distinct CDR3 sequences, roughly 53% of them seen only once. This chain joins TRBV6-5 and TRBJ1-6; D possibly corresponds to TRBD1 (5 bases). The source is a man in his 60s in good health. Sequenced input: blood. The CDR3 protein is CASRQGAGSLHF. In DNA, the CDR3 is TGTGCCAGCAGGCAGGGAGCGGGCTCCCTCCACTTT.